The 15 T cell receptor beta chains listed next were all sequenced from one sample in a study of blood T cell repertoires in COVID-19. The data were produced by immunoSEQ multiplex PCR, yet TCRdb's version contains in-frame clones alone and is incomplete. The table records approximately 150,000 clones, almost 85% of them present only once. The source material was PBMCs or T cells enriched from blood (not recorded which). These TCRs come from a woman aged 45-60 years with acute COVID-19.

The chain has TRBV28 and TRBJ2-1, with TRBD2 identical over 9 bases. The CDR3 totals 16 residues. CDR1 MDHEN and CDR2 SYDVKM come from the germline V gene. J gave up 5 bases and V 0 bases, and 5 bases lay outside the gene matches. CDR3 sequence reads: CASSLWGGRADNEQFF. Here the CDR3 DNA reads TGTGCCAGCAGTTTATGGGGCGGGAGGGCCGACAATGAGCAGTTCTTC.

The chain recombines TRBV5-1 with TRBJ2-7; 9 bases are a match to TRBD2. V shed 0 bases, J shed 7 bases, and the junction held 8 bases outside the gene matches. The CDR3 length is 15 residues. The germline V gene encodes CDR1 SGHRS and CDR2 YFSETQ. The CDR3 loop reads CASSLALAGVYEQYF. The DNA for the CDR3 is TGCGCCAGCAGCTTGGCCTTAGCGGGAGTATATGAGCAGTACTTC.

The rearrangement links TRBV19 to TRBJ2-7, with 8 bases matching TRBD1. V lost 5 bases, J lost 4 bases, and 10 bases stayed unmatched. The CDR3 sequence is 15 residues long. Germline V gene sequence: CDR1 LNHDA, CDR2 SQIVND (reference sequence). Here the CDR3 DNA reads TGTGCCAGTAGTCCCGCCGACAGGGGATTATACGAGCAGTACTTC. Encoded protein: CASSPADRGLYEQYF.

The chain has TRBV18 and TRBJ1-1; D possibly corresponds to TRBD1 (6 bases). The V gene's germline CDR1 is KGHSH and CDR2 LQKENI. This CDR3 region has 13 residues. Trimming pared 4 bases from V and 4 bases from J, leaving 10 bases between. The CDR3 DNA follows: TGTGCCAGCTCACGGGGGCGAGGCACTGAAGCTTTCTTT. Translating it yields CASSRGRGTEAFF.

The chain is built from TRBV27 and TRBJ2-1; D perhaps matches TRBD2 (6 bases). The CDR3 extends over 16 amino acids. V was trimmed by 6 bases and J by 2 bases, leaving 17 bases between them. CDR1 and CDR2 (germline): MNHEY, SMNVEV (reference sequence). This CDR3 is CASSRGGAPPYNEQFF. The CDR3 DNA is TGTGCCAGCAGCCGAGGAGGGGCCCCTCCCTACAATGAGCAGTTCTTC.

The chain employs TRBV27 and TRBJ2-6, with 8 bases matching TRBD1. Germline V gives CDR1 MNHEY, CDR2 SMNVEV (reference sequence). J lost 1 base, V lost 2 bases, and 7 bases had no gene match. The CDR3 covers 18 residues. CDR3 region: CASSLRRQGISGANVLTF. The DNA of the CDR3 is TGTGCCAGCAGTTTACGACGACAGGGGATTTCTGGGGCCAACGTCCTGACTTTC.

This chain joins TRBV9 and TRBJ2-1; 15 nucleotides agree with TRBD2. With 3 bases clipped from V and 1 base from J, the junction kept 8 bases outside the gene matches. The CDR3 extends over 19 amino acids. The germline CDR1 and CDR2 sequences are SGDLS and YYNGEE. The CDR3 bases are TGTGCCAGCAGCGGAGGACTAGCGGGAGGGCCCTCGTCCTACAATGAGCAGTTCTTC. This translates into CASSGGLAGGPSSYNEQFF.

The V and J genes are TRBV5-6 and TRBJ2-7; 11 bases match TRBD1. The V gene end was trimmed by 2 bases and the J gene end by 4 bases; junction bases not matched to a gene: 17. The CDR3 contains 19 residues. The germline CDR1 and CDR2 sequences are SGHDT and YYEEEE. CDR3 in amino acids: CASSFMDGTGGTLAYEQYF. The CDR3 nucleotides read TGTGCCAGCAGCTTTATGGACGGGACAGGGGGGACCCTAGCGTACGAGCAGTACTTC. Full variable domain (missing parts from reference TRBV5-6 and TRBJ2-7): DAGVTQSPTHLIKTRGQQVTLRCSPKSGHDTVSWYQQALGQGPQFIFQYYEEEERQRGNFPDRFSGHQFPNYSSELNVNALLLGDSALYLCASSFMDGTGGTLAYEQYFGPGTRLTVT.

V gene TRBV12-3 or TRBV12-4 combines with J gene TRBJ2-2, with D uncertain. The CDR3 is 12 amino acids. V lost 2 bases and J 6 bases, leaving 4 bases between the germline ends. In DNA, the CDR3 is TGTGCCAGCAGTTTATTAGCCGGGGAGCTGTTTTTT. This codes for CASSLLAGELFF.

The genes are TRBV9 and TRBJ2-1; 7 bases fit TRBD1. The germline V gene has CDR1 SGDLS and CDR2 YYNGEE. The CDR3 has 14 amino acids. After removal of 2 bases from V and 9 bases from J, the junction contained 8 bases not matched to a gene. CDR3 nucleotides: TGTGCCAGCAGCGTTTTCTCGACAGGGCGTGAGCAGTTCTTC. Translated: CASSVFSTGREQFF.

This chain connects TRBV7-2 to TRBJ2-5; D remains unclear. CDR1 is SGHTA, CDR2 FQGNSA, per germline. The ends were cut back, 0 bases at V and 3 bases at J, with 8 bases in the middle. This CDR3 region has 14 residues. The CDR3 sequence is CASSLADTEETQYF. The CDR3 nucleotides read TGTGCCAGCAGCTTAGCTGACACAGAAGAGACCCAGTACTTC.

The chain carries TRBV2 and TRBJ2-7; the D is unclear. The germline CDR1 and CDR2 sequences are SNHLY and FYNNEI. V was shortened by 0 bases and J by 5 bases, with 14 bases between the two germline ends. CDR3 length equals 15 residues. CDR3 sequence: CASSEALREINEQYF. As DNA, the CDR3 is TGTGCCAGCAGTGAAGCGCTACGAGAAATAAACGAGCAGTACTTC.

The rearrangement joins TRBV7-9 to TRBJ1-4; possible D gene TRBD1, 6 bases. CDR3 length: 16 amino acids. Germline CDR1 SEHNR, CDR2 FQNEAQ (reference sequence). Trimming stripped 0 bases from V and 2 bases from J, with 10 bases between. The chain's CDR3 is CASSLAGAGTNEKLFF. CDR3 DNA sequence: TGTGCCAGCAGCTTAGCGGGGGCAGGGACTAATGAAAAACTGTTTTTT.

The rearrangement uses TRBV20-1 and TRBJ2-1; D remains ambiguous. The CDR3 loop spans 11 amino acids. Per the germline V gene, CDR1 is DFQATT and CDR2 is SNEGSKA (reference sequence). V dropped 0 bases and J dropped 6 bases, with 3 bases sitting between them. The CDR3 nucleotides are TGCAGTGCTAGAGATCTCAATGAGCAGTTCTTC. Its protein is CSARDLNEQFF.

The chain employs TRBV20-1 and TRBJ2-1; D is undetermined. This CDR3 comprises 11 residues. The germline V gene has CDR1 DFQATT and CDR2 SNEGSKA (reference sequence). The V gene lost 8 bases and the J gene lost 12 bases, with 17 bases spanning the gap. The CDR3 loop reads CSSFINSWQFF. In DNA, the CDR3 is TGCAGTTCATTTATCAACTCCTGGCAGTTCTTC.